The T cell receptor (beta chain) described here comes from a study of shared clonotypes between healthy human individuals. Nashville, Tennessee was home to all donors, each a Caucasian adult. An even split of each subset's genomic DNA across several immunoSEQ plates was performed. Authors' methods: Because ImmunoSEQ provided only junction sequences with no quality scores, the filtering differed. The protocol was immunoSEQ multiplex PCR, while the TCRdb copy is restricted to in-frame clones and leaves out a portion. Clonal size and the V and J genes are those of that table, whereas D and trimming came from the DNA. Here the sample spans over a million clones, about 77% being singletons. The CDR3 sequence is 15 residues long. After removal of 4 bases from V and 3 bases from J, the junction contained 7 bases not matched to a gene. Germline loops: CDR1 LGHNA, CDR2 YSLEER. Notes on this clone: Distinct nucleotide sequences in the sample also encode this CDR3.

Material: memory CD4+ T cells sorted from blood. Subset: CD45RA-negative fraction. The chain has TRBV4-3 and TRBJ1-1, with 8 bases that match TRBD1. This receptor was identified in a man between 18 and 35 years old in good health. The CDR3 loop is CASSPGQGGYTEAFF. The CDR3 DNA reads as TGCGCCAGCAGCCCTGGACAGGGAGGCTACACTGAAGCTTTCTTT.